The next 22 T cell receptor beta chains were all read from a single sample in a study of T cells in localized non-small cell lung cancer. Libraries were prepared by immunoSEQ multiplex PCR; TCRdb keeps only in-frame clonotypes and omits some of them. The repertoire consists of tens of thousands of clones, with around nine tenths occurring once and the leading ten covering more than 5.5%. Source: peripheral blood, taken before any cancer treatment. Receptors were obtained from a female donor older than 55 with stage I lung adenocarcinoma.

The rearrangement links TRBV5-1 to TRBJ2-3; D not certain. Germline V lookup: CDR1 SGHRS, CDR2 YFSETQ. There are 13 residues in the CDR3. Trimming shortened V by 4 bases and J by 4 bases, and 10 bases separated the two germline ends. The DNA of the CDR3 is TGCGCCAGCAGCAATCAGCCCCCAGATACGCAGTATTTT. Its translation is CASSNQPPDTQYF.

The V gene is TRBV7-9, the J gene TRBJ2-1, with a possible D match to TRBD2 (6 bases). Germline CDR1 reads SEHNR; CDR2 reads FQNEAQ (reference sequence). Trimming pared 7 bases from V and 3 bases from J, leaving 10 bases between. CDR3 size: 13 residues. CDR3 in amino acids: CASNRDFYNEQFF. DNA of the CDR3: TGTGCCAGCAACCGGGACTTCTACAATGAGCAGTTCTTC.

This chain joins TRBV6-1 and TRBJ1-4, with D possibly being TRBD1 (5 bases). The V end was cut by 0 bases, the J end by 1 base, with 9 bases between. This CDR3 is 16 amino acids long. Germline V CDR1 and CDR2: MNHNS, SASEGT. This CDR3 is CASSEAGGGTNEKLFF. CDR3 DNA sequence: TGTGCCAGCAGTGAAGCGGGGGGAGGAACTAATGAAAAACTGTTTTTT.

The genes are TRBV11-3 and TRBJ1-1; no clear D. Germline CDR1 SGHNT, CDR2 YENEEA. This CDR3 is built from 15 residues. V dropped 0 bases and J dropped 6 bases, with 14 bases sitting between them. CDR3 in DNA: TGTGCCAGCAGCTTAGAAAACACACCCGGAGCTGAAGCTTTCTTT. This codes for CASSLENTPGAEAFF.

The genes are TRBV5-1 and TRBJ2-1; no reliable D call. Per germline, CDR1 SGHRS and CDR2 YFSETQ. This CDR3 is 14 amino acids long. Trimming removed 1 base at V and 10 bases at J, with 15 bases between. This chain's CDR3 is CASSLNSALGEQFF. CDR3 bases: TGCGCCAGCAGCTTGAACAGCGCTTTGGGGGAGCAGTTCTTC.

The chain has TRBV28 and TRBJ2-1, with D hard to call. Trimming cost V 6 bases and J 6 bases, with 15 bases left between them. Looked up from germline, CDR1 is MDHEN and CDR2 is SYDVKM. The CDR3 contains 14 residues. CDR3 nucleotide sequence: TGTGCCAGCAGCCTGGGTCATCTGGTCAATGAGCAGTTCTTC. Translated: CASSLGHLVNEQFF. Using reference TRBV28 and TRBJ2-1 for the parts outside the CDR3, the full variable domain is DVKVTQSSRYLVKRTGEKVFLECVQDMDHENMFWYRQDPGLGLRLIYFSYDVKMKEKGDIPEGYSVSREKKERFSLILESASTNQTSMYLCASSLGHLVNEQFFGPGTRLTVL.

The gene calls are TRBV25-1 and TRBJ1-1; D call uncertain. The CDR3 has 14 amino acids. CDR1 and CDR2 from the germline V gene are MGHDK and SYGVNS. Trimming took off 6 bases at V and 0 bases at J, with 11 bases between the two ends. CDR3 loop: CASRGASMNTEAFF. In DNA, the CDR3 is TGTGCCAGCAGGGGAGCATCAATGAACACTGAAGCTTTCTTT.

The chain employs TRBV5-1 and TRBJ1-5; TRBD1 agrees at 7 bases. Looked up from germline, CDR1 is SGHRS and CDR2 is YFSETQ. This CDR3 has 14 residues. V shed 6 bases, J shed 3 bases, and the junction held 6 bases outside the gene matches. This CDR3 reads CASKEGGDNQPQHF. CDR3 coding DNA: TGCGCCAGCAAGGAAGGGGGCGACAATCAGCCCCAGCATTTT.

The chain employs TRBV9 and TRBJ1-3; a weak D match, TRBD1 (5 bases). Trimming stripped 4 bases from V and 9 bases from J, with 17 bases between. The germline V gene has CDR1 SGDLS and CDR2 YYNGEE. The CDR3 is 14 residues long. As DNA, the CDR3 is TGTGCCAGCAGCTTTTCCCGCGGGGGGGGCACCATATATTTT. This gives the protein CASSFSRGGGTIYF.

This sequence joins TRBV2 and TRBJ2-1; TRBD2 aligns across 8 bases. V was clipped by 10 bases and J by 4 bases; unmatched bases: 12. The CDR3 is 15 residues long. Germline V gene data show CDR1 as SNHLY and CDR2 as FYNNEI. In DNA form, the CDR3 reads TGTGCCACCCAACCGGGACTAGAGGAATACAATGAGCAGTTCTTC. Protein: CATQPGLEEYNEQFF.

The chain uses TRBV19 and TRBJ2-2; 10 bases match TRBD2. V lost 5 bases, J lost 6 bases, and 9 bases stayed unmatched. This CDR3 comprises 16 residues. The germline V gene encodes CDR1 LNHDA and CDR2 SQIVND (reference sequence). The CDR3 DNA is TGTGCCAGTAGTGCGCGACTAGCGGGTAATGCCGGGGAGCTGTTTTTT. This gives the protein CASSARLAGNAGELFF.

The chain employs TRBV10-2 and TRBJ2-3, with TRBD2 identical over 11 bases. With V trimmed by 6 bases and J by 6 bases, 11 bases remained unmatched. CDR3 length: 16 amino acids. Per germline, CDR1 WSHSY and CDR2 SAAADI. The CDR3 protein is CASSKLGLAGGDTQYF. CDR3 sequence (DNA): TGCGCCAGCAGCAAACTTGGGCTAGCGGGGGGCGATACGCAGTATTTT.

The chain combines TRBV29-1 with TRBJ2-2; D is perhaps TRBD1 or TRBD2 (7 bases each). Deletions cut 4 bases from V and 3 bases from J, with 12 bases between. This CDR3 region has 14 residues. CDR1 is SQVTM, CDR2 ANQGSEA, per germline. Here the CDR3 DNA reads TGCAGCGTTGGGGAGGGGGCCTACACCGGGGAGCTGTTTTTT. It translates to CSVGEGAYTGELFF.

This clone was observed once. The V call is TRBV5-6, the J call TRBJ1-2, with 7 bases identical to TRBD1. The germline V gene encodes CDR1 SGHDT and CDR2 YYEEEE. The CDR3 runs to 13 residues. Trimming removed 1 base from V and 6 bases from J; junction bases left unmatched: 3. The CDR3 DNA is TGTGCCAGCAGCTTGAAGGGGGCGGATGGCTACACCTTC. It is translated as CASSLKGADGYTF.

The rearrangement links TRBV5-1 to TRBJ1-5; D is uncertain. V gave up 2 bases and J gave up 4 bases, with 7 bases separating them. CDR3 size: 13 residues. The germline CDR1 and CDR2 sequences are SGHRS and YFSETQ. The CDR3 loop is CASSFNWNQPQHF. The CDR3 DNA reads as TGCGCCAGCAGCTTCAATTGGAATCAGCCCCAGCATTTT. The variable domain in full, with the rest retrieved from reference TRBV5-1 and TRBJ1-5, is KAGVTQTPRYLIKTRGQQVTLSCSPISGHRSVSWYQQTPGQGLQFLFEYFSETQRNKGNFPGRFSGRQFSNSRSEMNVSTLELGDSALYLCASSFNWNQPQHFGDGTRLSIL.

This clone is a singleton in its sample. V is TRBV5-1 and J is TRBJ1-1; D may be TRBD1 (5 bases). V was shortened by 0 bases and J by 5 bases, with 11 bases between the two germline ends. The CDR3 is 14 amino acids. Germline V CDR1 and CDR2: SGHRS, YFSETQ. The CDR3 is CASSLGDRTTEAFF. The CDR3 DNA sequence: TGCGCCAGCAGCTTGGGGGACCGAACGACTGAAGCTTTCTTT.

The V and J genes are TRBV4-2 and TRBJ2-2; 14 bases are shared with TRBD2. Germline loops: CDR1 LGHNA, CDR2 YNFKEQ. After removal of 1 base from V and 6 bases from J, the junction contained 7 bases not matched to a gene. CDR3 length: 18 amino acids. CDR3 coding DNA: TGTGCCAGCAGCCAAGGCGGACTAGCGGGGGGCACCGCCGGGGAGCTGTTTTTT. Translation: CASSQGGLAGGTAGELFF.

Here the CDR3 reads CASSLEGLAGEYEQYF. In DNA, the CDR3 is TGCGCCAGCAGCTTGGAGGGACTAGCGGGGGAGTACGAGCAGTACTTC. This chain connects TRBV5-1 to TRBJ2-7; 14 nucleotides match TRBD2. Per the germline V gene, CDR1 is SGHRS and CDR2 is YFSETQ. The CDR3 spans 16 residues. With V trimmed by 0 bases and J by 4 bases, 3 bases remained unmatched.

The rearrangement links TRBV19 to TRBJ2-2; D may correspond to TRBD1 or TRBD2 (6 bases each). V was clipped by 7 bases and J by 6 bases, with 12 bases between them. The CDR3 is 13 amino acids. Germline assignment: CDR1 LNHDA and CDR2 SQIVND (reference sequence). This chain's CDR3 is CASIRGVSGELFF. The CDR3 bases are TGTGCCAGTATTAGGGGGGTCTCCGGGGAGCTGTTTTTT.

The rearrangement joins TRBV5-1 to TRBJ1-3; 7 nucleotides match TRBD1. The CDR3 length is 14 residues. With 7 bases clipped from V and 3 bases from J, the junction kept 7 bases outside the gene matches. CDR1 is SGHRS, CDR2 YFSETQ, per germline. The CDR3 DNA reads as TGCGCCAGCTCCCAGGGGGGCGATGGAAACACCATATATTTT. Encoded protein: CASSQGGDGNTIYF.

V usage is TRBV2 and J usage is TRBJ1-1; D gene ambiguous. Trimming left V 7 bases short and J 0 bases short, with 12 bases between. Germline lookup yields CDR1 SNHLY and CDR2 FYNNEI. This CDR3 region has 14 residues. The CDR3 loop is CASTEDGLNTEAFF. The CDR3 DNA reads TGTGCCAGCACCGAAGACGGACTGAACACTGAAGCTTTCTTT.

The rearrangement links TRBV5-1 to TRBJ1-4; 10 nucleotides align to TRBD1. The germline V gene encodes CDR1 SGHRS and CDR2 YFSETQ. Trimming cost V 3 bases and J 3 bases; bases outside gene matches: 2. The CDR3 length is 15 residues. The CDR3 here is CASSSGTGANEKLFF. In DNA, the CDR3 is TGCGCCAGCAGCTCAGGGACAGGGGCTAATGAAAAACTGTTTTTT.